This paragraph reports one TCR beta chain. This clonotype appeared a few times. Its binding antigen is unknown. No base quality values were provided; no much bigger clone lies one nucleotide off. This specimen belongs to a study of T cell repertoires in cytomegalovirus infection (dated by TCRdb to the late 2010s). Study-wide context: The peptide stimulations were aimed at well-studied HLA-B-restricted epitopes as well as recently identified HLA-C-restricted CMV epitopes, whose presentation resists viral immunomodulation. The HLA type of each donor mattered for the analysis, because public TCR beta signatures pointed to carriage of CMV infection along with the matching HLA type. Overall study results and their limits: In both this cohort and an independent cohort of under 450 donors, the cumulative frequency of public TCR beta family members distinguished carriers of CMV infection plus the relevant HLA type. The ex vivo response was dominated by HLA-C-restricted CMV-specific TCR beta clonotypes, which also provided the single most frequent clonotype in two of eight donors.

The treatment or condition label, as the study defines it: in vitro stimulation with specific CMV peptide epitopes to enrich CMV-specific T cells. The germline V gene (reference sequence) sets CDR1 to DFQATT and CDR2 to SNEGSKA. From the cysteine through the phenylalanine, the CDR3 covers 13 amino acids. Of the read, only the CDR3 DNA is kept; its 39 bases are in frame from base 1. Between the V and J ends, shortened by 3 bases and 2 bases respectively, the junction contains 10 bases. Sequencing was performed on an Illumina HiSeq 1500. In TCRdb, the public reads were trimmed at Q25 with fastp and aligned with MiXCR, with productive beta chains retained. CDR3 protein duplicates are merged, each entry listing the most common genes and DNA. The sample table shows about 830,000 distinct CDR3 sequences, and around a third are seen once. The ten largest clonotypes hold roughly 12% of the sample.

This specimen was cultured CD8+ T cells from PBMCs, taken from culture after CMV antigen stimulation. The receptor chain draws on TRBV20-1 and TRBJ1-2; matching of 5 bases hints at TRBD1 as the D gene. This clonotype was sampled from a human donor in good health (CMV status not recorded). Some clones in this sample may be carry-over from other donors' samples. DNA sequence: TGCAGTGCTAGCGGGGCTGAGAACTATGGCTACACCTTC. Its coded protein is CSASGAENYGYTF.